There are many counts of the clone carrying this TCR beta chain. This sample was included in a study of CD8 T cells in ankylosing spondylitis. The authors made TCR beta libraries by quantitative 5'-RACE with molecular barcodes. TCRdb passed the 5' RACE reads through MiXCR, listing each CDR3 protein once. The sample lists some 140,000 distinct CDR3 sequences, 7% to 10% occurring once. The CDR3 is 15 residues long. J gave up 3 bases and V 0 bases, and 3 bases lay outside the gene matches. Germline V gene lookup returns CDR1 SQVTM and CDR2 ANQGSEA. The sequence derives from a male donor with ankylosing spondylitis. The rearrangement uses TRBV29-1 and TRBJ2-1, with 9 bases matching TRBD1. The sample taken for sequencing was synovial fluid, either unsorted or a sorted T cell fraction (not recorded which). The CDR3 sequence is CSVEEGTGSYNEQFF. DNA for the CDR3: TGCAGCGTTGAAGAGGGGACAGGGAGCTACAATGAGCAGTTCTTC.